The 28 T cell receptor beta chains below come from one sample, sequenced in a study of Ad26.COV2.S vaccination and SARS-CoV-2 variants. TCRdb's copy holds only in-frame clones and misses some; the assay was immunoSEQ multiplex PCR. The sample holds roughly 700,000 clones, roughly 90% seen once. Treatment given: about 20 received Ad26.COV2.S at low or high dose, single or two shots; about 5 received placebo; per-sample allocation not given. Specimen acquisition occurred on day 63 following the initial vaccine or placebo injection. This specimen consisted of peripheral blood, obtained in a trial of Ad26.COV2.S vaccine versus placebo. The receptors come from a person between 18 and 65 years old who received the Ad26.COV2.S COVID-19 vaccine or a placebo.

J is TRBJ2-6 and V is TRBV2, with D hard to call. The CDR3 has 17 residues. Germline V gives CDR1 SNHLY, CDR2 FYNNEI. Trimming took 4 bases from V and 0 from J, leaving 13 bases between them. CDR3 region: CASSGVRFLSGANVLTF. The CDR3 DNA reads as TGTGCCAGCAGTGGGGTCAGATTCCTCTCTGGGGCCAACGTCCTGACTTTC.

V and J are TRBV19 and TRBJ2-1; TRBD2 aligns across 7 bases. The CDR3 is made up of 17 amino acids. Germline CDR1 is LNHDA and CDR2 is SQIVND (reference sequence). V was clipped by 2 bases and J by 0 bases; unmatched bases: 7. The DNA of the CDR3 is TGTGCCAGTAGTATAACCAGCGGGACGAGCTCCTACAATGAGCAGTTCTTC. Translating gives CASSITSGTSSYNEQFF.

This chain joins TRBV27 and TRBJ2-3; 7 nucleotides align to TRBD1. V gave up 5 bases and J gave up 3 bases; unmatched junction bases: 2. This CDR3 has 13 amino acids. Per the germline V gene, CDR1 is MNHEY and CDR2 is SMNVEV (reference sequence). The CDR3 region has the DNA TGTGCCAGCAGTCGACAGGGAACAGATACGCAGTATTTT. Translated, it gives CASSRQGTDTQYF.

The chain carries TRBV19 and TRBJ1-5; perhaps TRBD1 as D (6 bases). Trimming took off 6 bases at V and 1 base at J, with 10 bases between the two ends. This CDR3 comprises 14 residues. Germline CDR1 LNHDA, CDR2 SQIVND (reference sequence). CDR3 nucleotide sequence: TGTGCCAGTAGGGGGGCGAGGAGCAATCAGCCCCAGCATTTT. Residues: CASRGARSNQPQHF.

The chain joins TRBV19 to TRBJ2-6; D gene uncertain. The CDR3 has 16 residues. Germline lookup yields CDR1 LNHDA and CDR2 SQIVND (reference sequence). V was clipped by 3 bases and J by 0 bases, with 9 bases between them. In DNA, the CDR3 is TGTGCCAGTAGTATGGGCGGTAGCTCTGGGGCCAACGTCCTGACTTTC. This sequence encodes CASSMGGSSGANVLTF.

The rearrangement joins TRBV19 to TRBJ1-3, with a tentative D call TRBD1 (5 bases). Germline CDR1 is LNHDA and CDR2 is SQIVND (reference sequence). V was trimmed by 5 bases and J by 0 bases, leaving 17 bases between them. This CDR3 contains 17 residues. CDR3 protein: CASSERLDSFSGNTIYF. CDR3 DNA: TGTGCCAGTAGTGAACGTCTTGACAGCTTCTCTGGAAACACCATATATTTT.

The rearrangement links TRBV30 to TRBJ2-7; 8 bases agree with TRBD1. CDR3 length equals 13 residues. Germline assignment: CDR1 GTSNPN and CDR2 SVGIG (reference sequence). V lost 1 base to trimming and J lost 5 bases; unmatched junction nucleotides: 4. CDR3 residues: CAWSGRDRHEQYF. CDR3 bases: TGTGCCTGGAGTGGCAGGGACAGGCACGAGCAGTACTTC. The full variable domain, its missing parts supplied by reference TRBV30 and TRBJ2-7, is SQTIHQWPATLVQPVGSPLSLECTVEGTSNPNLYWYRQAAGRGLQLLFYSVGIGQISSEVPQNLSASRPQDRQFILSSKKLLLSDSGFYLCAWSGRDRHEQYFGPGTRLTVT.

This chain uses TRBV5-5 with TRBJ2-1; 8 bases agree with TRBD1. Trimming cost V 4 bases and J 4 bases; bases outside gene matches: 7. There are 15 residues in the CDR3. Germline CDR1 is SGHKS and CDR2 is YYEKEE (reference sequence). The CDR3 DNA sequence: TGTGCCAGCAGCCGGAGGACAGGGAATTACAATGAGCAGTTCTTC. Its protein product is CASSRRTGNYNEQFF.

V gene TRBV3-1 (or the pseudogene TRBV3-2) combines with J gene TRBJ2-7; TRBD1 matches at 7 bases. The V and J ends lost 0 bases and 2 bases, in that order; junction bases with no gene match: 4. This CDR3 is built from 15 residues. Per germline, CDR1 LGHDT and CDR2 YNNKEL (reference sequence). CDR3 amino acids: CASSQDWGQTYEQYF. CDR3 DNA sequence: TGTGCCAGCAGCCAAGATTGGGGACAGACCTACGAGCAGTACTTC.

V usage is TRBV9 and J usage is TRBJ2-1; D ambiguous. Trimming left V 3 bases short and J 6 bases short, with 13 bases between. The CDR3 contains 14 residues. The germline V gene encodes CDR1 SGDLS and CDR2 YYNGEE. The CDR3 loop is CASSAPRWGNEQFF. The CDR3 region has the DNA TGTGCCAGCAGCGCACCCCGTTGGGGCAATGAGCAGTTCTTC.

J is TRBJ2-1 and V is TRBV5-1, with 10 bases matching TRBD2. The germline gives CDR1 SGHRS, CDR2 YFSETQ. The V gene end was trimmed by 7 bases and the J gene end by 2 bases; junction bases not matched to a gene: 3. CDR3 size: 14 residues. CDR3 in amino acids: CASGGTSAYNEQFF. The CDR3 coding sequence is TGCGCCAGCGGGGGGACTAGCGCCTACAATGAGCAGTTCTTC.

The rearrangement uses TRBV5-1 and TRBJ2-7; no clear D. Trimming removed 0 bases from V and 5 bases from J, with 12 bases in between. This CDR3 comprises 14 residues. Germline V gene data show CDR1 as SGHRS and CDR2 as YFSETQ. The DNA for the CDR3 is TGCGCCAGCAGCTTGGAGGGTACACGGGACGAGCAGTACTTC. It codes for CASSLEGTRDEQYF. Complete variable domain (other parts from reference TRBV5-1 and TRBJ2-7): KAGVTQTPRYLIKTRGQQVTLSCSPISGHRSVSWYQQTPGQGLQFLFEYFSETQRNKGNFPGRFSGRQFSNSRSEMNVSTLELGDSALYLCASSLEGTRDEQYFGPGTRLTVT.

The chain carries TRBV27 and TRBJ2-2; TRBD1 is a possible D gene (5 bases). The CDR3 covers 16 residues. Germline values: CDR1 MNHEY, CDR2 SMNVEV (reference sequence). With 5 bases removed from V and 6 bases from J, the gap between germline ends came to 19 bases. The CDR3 bases are TGTGCCAGCAGTCGGCAGGGTGGGGTTTCTCCCGGGGAGCTGTTTTTT. Translated, it gives CASSRQGGVSPGELFF.

The sample holds one count of this clone. The rearrangement uses TRBV18 and TRBJ2-5, with TRBD2 identical over 7 bases. Germline V gene lookup returns CDR1 KGHSH and CDR2 LQKENI. The CDR3 covers 15 residues. Trimming removed 0 bases from V and 4 bases from J; junction bases left unmatched: 5. CDR3 sequence reads: CASSPPNREGETQYF. In DNA, the CDR3 is TGTGCCAGCTCACCACCAAATAGGGAGGGAGAGACCCAGTACTTC.

The chain links TRBV2 to TRBJ2-7; the D call may be TRBD1 or TRBD2 (5 bases each). The CDR3 totals 15 residues. V lost 6 bases, J lost 2 bases, and 17 bases lay in between. The germline CDR1 and CDR2 sequences are SNHLY and FYNNEI. The CDR3 coding sequence is TGTGCCAGCAGGTCCGCCGGGACCCCAGCCTACGAGCAGTACTTC. Translating it yields CASRSAGTPAYEQYF. The full variable domain, rest sourced from reference TRBV2 and TRBJ2-7, is EPEVTQTPSHQVTQMGQEVILRCVPISNHLYFYWYRQILGQKVEFLVSFYNNEISEKSEIFDDQFSVERPDGSNFTLKIRSTKLEDSAMYFCASRSAGTPAYEQYFGPGTRLTVT.

V usage is TRBV18 and J usage is TRBJ1-1; tentatively, D is TRBD1 (6 bases). CDR1 and CDR2 from the germline V gene are KGHSH and LQKENI. This CDR3 comprises 13 residues. The V end lost 7 bases, the J end lost 4 bases, and 13 bases lay between the germline ends. The chain's CDR3 is CASLSGAPTEAFF. The CDR3, as DNA: TGTGCCAGCTTATCGGGGGCGCCCACTGAAGCTTTCTTT.

J is TRBJ2-5 and V is TRBV12-3 or TRBV12-4; TRBD1 is a possible D gene (5 bases). The CDR3 has 13 residues. V lost 5 bases and J 3 bases, leaving 10 bases between the germline ends. The CDR3 spells CASSPDNKETQYF. The CDR3 DNA sequence: TGTGCCAGCAGTCCGGACAATAAAGAGACCCAGTACTTC.

V and J are TRBV30 and TRBJ1-5, with D hard to call. This CDR3 spans 16 amino acids. The germline V gene has CDR1 GTSNPN and CDR2 SVGIG (reference sequence). V was pared by 0 bases and J by 0 bases, with 12 bases between. The CDR3 coding sequence is TGTGCCTGGAGTGTACGGAGTATCTATAGCAATCAGCCCCAGCATTTT. It is translated as CAWSVRSIYSNQPQHF.

The genes are TRBV30 and TRBJ1-1; maybe TRBD1 (6 bases). CDR3 size: 16 residues. Between the trimmed V and J ends, which lost 1 base and 1 base, there was a span of 16 bases. Germline V gene data show CDR1 as GTSNPN and CDR2 as SVGIG (reference sequence). Here the CDR3 reads CAWSESWDTGNTEAFF. For the CDR3, the DNA is TGTGCCTGGAGTGAAAGCTGGGACACTGGGAACACTGAAGCTTTCTTT.

The chain links TRBV18 to TRBJ2-3; D is unclear. The V gene's germline CDR1 is KGHSH and CDR2 LQKENI. This CDR3 region has 14 residues. V lost 5 bases and J lost 0, with 9 bases in between. CDR3 protein: CASSSVSSTDTQYF. Here the CDR3 DNA reads TGTGCCAGCTCAAGCGTCTCTAGCACAGATACGCAGTATTTT.

V gene TRBV9 combines with J gene TRBJ2-1, with D unresolved. The germline V gene encodes CDR1 SGDLS and CDR2 YYNGEE. Trimming left V 2 bases short and J 3 bases short, with 9 bases between. This CDR3 has 14 residues. The CDR3 loop is CASSVSSLYNEQFF. DNA of the CDR3: TGTGCCAGCAGCGTCTCAAGCCTCTACAATGAGCAGTTCTTC.

The rearrangement links TRBV2 to TRBJ2-1; the match to TRBD1 covers 10 bases. V lost 6 bases and J lost 7; bases outside the gene matches: 9. This CDR3 has 15 amino acids. In germline, CDR1 is SNHLY, CDR2 FYNNEI. The CDR3 is CASSPPGQGQNEQFF. Written as DNA, the CDR3 is TGTGCCAGCAGCCCCCCGGGACAGGGGCAAAATGAGCAGTTCTTC.

This chain links TRBV14 with TRBJ2-7; D is unresolved. V dropped 0 bases and J dropped 5 bases, with 17 bases sitting between them. The CDR3 spans 16 residues. In germline, CDR1 is SGHDN, CDR2 FVKESK. The CDR3 protein is CASSQESRNRRNEQYF. Here the CDR3 DNA reads TGTGCCAGCAGCCAAGAGAGTAGGAACCGAAGGAACGAGCAGTACTTC.

The chain has TRBV5-4 and TRBJ1-2; TRBD1 agrees at 7 bases. The J segment lost 6 bases and the V segment lost 0 bases, leaving 2 bases of the junction unmatched. From germline, CDR1 is SGHNT and CDR2 YYREEE (reference sequence). The CDR3 is 13 residues long. CDR3 nucleotides: TGTGCCAGCAGCTTGGGACAGGGTGATGGCTACACCTTC. Its protein product is CASSLGQGDGYTF.

The chain combines TRBV4-3 with TRBJ1-1, with D perhaps TRBD1 (6 bases). Germline CDR1 LGHNA, CDR2 YSLEER. V lost 2 bases, J lost 1 base, and 8 bases lay in between. The CDR3 spans 14 residues. The CDR3 sequence: CASSQSTGNTEAFF. In DNA form, the CDR3 reads TGCGCCAGCAGCCAATCGACAGGGAACACTGAAGCTTTCTTT.

The rearrangement links TRBV24-1 to TRBJ2-2, with 8 bases fitting TRBD1. V shed 0 bases, J shed 4 bases, and the junction held 3 bases outside the gene matches. Germline CDR1 reads KGHDR; CDR2 reads SFDVKD. The CDR3 spans 16 residues. In nucleotides, the CDR3 is TGTGCCACCAGTGATTTGGGCAGGGGGCGCACCGGGGAGCTGTTTTTT. Translating gives CATSDLGRGRTGELFF.

The chain carries TRBV9 and TRBJ1-6; D is possibly TRBD1 (6 bases). Per the germline V gene, CDR1 is SGDLS and CDR2 is YYNGEE. Trimming removed 4 bases from V and 9 bases from J, with 17 bases in between. CDR3 length: 15 amino acids. Here the CDR3 DNA reads TGTGCCAGCAGCAGGATGGGGGCGGCGGGTTCACCCCTCCACTTT. This sequence encodes CASSRMGAAGSPLHF. The full variable domain, its missing parts supplied by reference TRBV9 and TRBJ1-6, is DSGVTQTPKHLITATGQRVTLRCSPRSGDLSVYWYQQSLDQGLQFLIQYYNGEERAKGNILERFSAQQFPDLHSELNLSSLELGDSALYFCASSRMGAAGSPLHFGNGTRLTVT.

This clone came up a few times. V gene TRBV5-5 combines with J gene TRBJ2-3; TRBD1 is a possible D gene (5 bases). The ends were cut back, 7 bases at V and 0 bases at J, with 15 bases in the middle. There are 15 residues in the CDR3. From germline, CDR1 is SGHKS and CDR2 YYEKEE (reference sequence). CDR3 sequence reads: CASGDSYLSTDTQYF. CDR3 DNA: TGTGCCAGCGGTGACAGTTACCTTAGCACAGATACGCAGTATTTT.